A selection of T cell receptor beta chains follows, all from one sample in a study of blood T cell repertoires in COVID-19. Sequenced by immunoSEQ multiplex PCR; TCRdb stores in-frame clones only, minus some. This sample carries roughly 700,000 clones, approximately 90% of them seen once, and the ten largest clones take roughly 0.25%. Sequenced input: peripheral blood. These receptors all stem from a woman aged 18 to 35 with acute or convalescent COVID-19. The CDR3 runs from the conserved cysteine through the conserved F or W. A D gene is named only where the DNA matches it firmly. Only part of the rows carry a size: once, few, many, or a class if the clone is expanded.

v_gene	d_gene	abundance	j_gene	CDR3aa	CDR3nt
TRBV5-4	NA	NA	TRBJ1-3	CASSLAGSIGNTIYF	TGTGCCAGCAGCTTGGCCGGGTCTATTGGAAACACCATATATTTT
TRBV6-2/TRBV6-3	NA	NA	TRBJ2-7	CASSSTYEQYF	TGTGCCAGCAGTTCCACCTACGAGCAGTACTTC
TRBV11-2	TRBD1	NA	TRBJ1-2	CASSQDRILDGYTF	TGTGCCAGCAGCCAGGACAGGATTTTAGATGGCTACACCTTC
TRBV10-2	NA	NA	TRBJ1-2	CASRGTTDGYTF	TGCGCCAGCAGGGGAACGACAGACGGCTACACCTTC
TRBV10-1	TRBD1	NA	TRBJ2-2	CASNGTEKWSTGELFF	TGCGCCAGCAACGGGACAGAGAAATGGTCCACCGGGGAGCTGTTTTTT
TRBV7-6	TRBD1	NA	TRBJ2-2	CASSLDRSPNTGELFF	TGTGCCAGCAGCCTGGACAGGTCCCCGAACACCGGGGAGCTGTTTTTT
TRBV3-1/TRBV3-2	NA	NA	TRBJ2-7	CASSQDLGSSYEQYF	TGTGCCAGCAGCCAAGACCTAGGGAGCTCCTACGAGCAGTACTTC
TRBV5-5	TRBD1	NA	TRBJ2-7	CASSLDGTGETYEQYF	TGTGCCAGCAGCTTGGACGGGACAGGAGAAACCTACGAGCAGTACTTC
TRBV27	TRBD1	NA	TRBJ1-2	CASSSLNPGQGWQTF	TGTGCCAGCAGTTCACTCAATCCCGGACAGGGGTGGCAAACCTTC
TRBV5-1	TRBD1	NA	TRBJ2-5	CASSLRTGAQETQYF	TGCGCCAGCAGCCTACGGACAGGAGCACAAGAGACCCAGTACTTC
TRBV6-5	NA	NA	TRBJ1-1	CASSSPRGTEAFF	TGTGCCAGCAGCTCCCCAAGGGGTACTGAAGCTTTCTTT
TRBV27	NA	NA	TRBJ1-1	CASSFDRNLRGGEAFF	TGTGCCAGCAGTTTTGACAGGAACCTACGGGGTGGTGAAGCTTTCTTT
TRBV6-1	TRBD2	NA	TRBJ2-2	CASSEGPGGAGELFF	TGTGCCAGCAGTGAAGGGCCGGGGGGAGCCGGGGAGCTGTTTTTT
TRBV19	NA	NA	TRBJ1-1	CASSAGGTEAFF	TGTGCCAGTAGTGCAGGAGGCACTGAAGCTTTCTTT
TRBV11-2	NA	once	TRBJ2-7	CASSLEGTLSYEQYF	TGTGCCAGCAGCTTAGAAGGGACACTCTCCTACGAGCAGTACTTC
TRBV27	NA	NA	TRBJ2-7	CASSFREQGTYYEQYF	TGTGCCAGCAGTTTTAGGGAACAGGGGACTTACTACGAGCAGTACTTC
TRBV5-4	NA	NA	TRBJ1-5	CASSLGRGSNQPQHF	TGTGCCAGCAGCTTGGGCAGGGGAAGCAATCAGCCCCAGCATTTT
TRBV27	TRBD1	few	TRBJ2-7	CASSSTGGDYEQYF	TGTGCCAGCAGTTCGACAGGGGGGGACTACGAGCAGTACTTC
TRBV4-1	NA	NA	TRBJ1-2	CASSQEGGASYGYTF	TGCGCCAGCAGCCAAGAGGGAGGGGCTAGCTATGGCTACACCTTC
TRBV13	TRBD2	NA	TRBJ2-7	CASSGTSGGYEQYF	TGTGCCAGCAGCGGGACTAGCGGGGGGTACGAGCAGTACTTC
TRBV6-4	NA	NA	TRBJ1-1	CASSEGGGGTEAFF	TGTGCCAGCAGTGAGGGGGGGGGAGGCACTGAAGCTTTCTTT
TRBV18	TRBD1	once	TRBJ1-1	CASSPDRGNTEAFF	TGTGCCAGCTCACCGGACAGGGGGAACACTGAAGCTTTCTTT
TRBV5-5	NA	once	TRBJ1-1	CASSNRAEEAFF	TGTGCCAGCAGCAACAGGGCTGAAGAAGCTTTCTTT
TRBV9	TRBD2	NA	TRBJ2-7	CASSVGGTSGEQYF	TGTGCCAGCAGCGTAGGGGGGACTAGCGGCGAGCAGTACTTC
TRBV2	NA	NA	TRBJ2-7	CASSQNEQYF	TGTGCCAGCAGCCAGAACGAGCAGTACTTC
TRBV2	TRBD1	NA	TRBJ2-7	CASGGQGKFHEQYF	TGTGCCAGCGGGGGACAGGGCAAGTTCCACGAGCAGTACTTC
TRBV3-1/TRBV3-2	NA	NA	TRBJ2-1	CASSQDMDGGHSYNEQFF	TGTGCCAGCAGCCAAGATATGGACGGGGGGCACTCCTACAATGAGCAGTTCTTC
TRBV9	TRBD2	NA	TRBJ2-2	CASGLAGYPNTGELFF	TGTGCCAGCGGACTAGCGGGGTATCCGAACACCGGGGAGCTGTTTTTT
TRBV14	TRBD1	NA	TRBJ1-1	CASSLDRGPINEAFF	TGTGCCAGCAGCCTGGACAGGGGACCCATCAATGAAGCTTTCTTT
TRBV11-2	TRBD1	NA	TRBJ1-5	CASSLTGGKSNQPQHF	TGTGCCAGCAGCTTAACAGGGGGCAAGAGCAATCAGCCCCAGCATTTT
TRBV6-2/TRBV6-3	NA	NA	TRBJ1-3	CASSSPGAGNTIYF	TGTGCCAGCAGTTCCCCGGGGGCTGGAAACACCATATATTTT
TRBV4-2	NA	many	TRBJ2-1	CASSQEREAYNEQFF	TGTGCCAGCAGCCAAGAGAGGGAAGCGTACAATGAGCAGTTCTTC
TRBV12-5	NA	NA	TRBJ1-5	CASGLDMTGYQPQHF	TGTGCTAGTGGTTTGGATATGACAGGTTATCAGCCCCAGCATTTT
TRBV19	NA	NA	TRBJ1-2	CASSMAVNYGYTF	TGTGCCAGTAGTATGGCAGTTAACTATGGCTACACCTTC
TRBV27	TRBD2	NA	TRBJ2-3	CASSLYGRVASGGRNPSTDTQYF	TGTGCCAGCAGTTTATATGGCCGTGTGGCTAGCGGGGGGAGGAATCCTAGCACAGATACGCAGTATTTT
TRBV29-1	NA	NA	TRBJ1-5	CSVAGSNQPQHF	TGCAGCGTTGCGGGGAGCAATCAGCCCCAGCATTTT
TRBV10-2	NA	NA	TRBJ1-6	CASDRSSPLHF	TGCGCCAGTGACAGAAGTTCACCCCTCCACTTT
TRBV3-1/TRBV3-2	NA	NA	TRBJ1-4	CASSQVAGSPTNEKLFF	TGTGCCAGCAGCCAAGTGGCAGGGTCCCCAACTAATGAAAAACTGTTTTTT
TRBV18	NA	NA	TRBJ1-4	CASSPDRTTNEKLFF	TGTGCCAGCTCACCCGACAGGACAACTAATGAAAAACTGTTTTTT
TRBV19	NA	few	TRBJ2-1	CASSIGLVTYNEQFF	TGTGCCAGTAGTATAGGATTGGTAACATACAATGAGCAGTTCTTC
TRBV18	TRBD1	NA	TRBJ1-2	CASSPRDRGYTF	TGTGCCAGCTCACCACGGGACAGGGGCTACACCTTC
TRBV4-3	TRBD2	NA	TRBJ2-3	CASSQGWSGGADTQYF	TGCGCCAGCAGCCAGGGGTGGAGCGGGGGGGCCGATACGCAGTATTTT
TRBV19	NA	NA	TRBJ2-2	CASVQGTLGAGELFF	TGTGCCAGTGTGCAGGGGACATTGGGGGCCGGGGAGCTGTTTTTT
TRBV24-1	TRBD1	NA	TRBJ2-5	CATSDPGTGEETQYF	TGTGCCACCAGTGACCCGGGGACAGGGGAAGAGACCCAGTACTTC
TRBV3-1/TRBV3-2	TRBD1	NA	TRBJ1-2	CASSQEDRVNGYTF	TGTGCCAGCAGCCAAGAGGACAGGGTCAATGGCTACACCTTC
TRBV6-5	NA	NA	TRBJ2-1	CASSWGREINEQFF	TGTGCCAGCAGCTGGGGACGGGAGATCAATGAGCAGTTCTTC
TRBV5-1	NA	once	TRBJ2-5	CASTPQDQETQYF	TGCGCCAGCACACCACAGGACCAAGAGACCCAGTACTTC
TRBV19	NA	NA	TRBJ2-1	CASSIYFATSYNEQFF	TGTGCCAGTAGTATTTACTTCGCGACATCCTACAATGAGCAGTTCTTC
TRBV28	TRBD1	NA	TRBJ1-3	CASSAGTGFMISGNTIYF	TGTGCCAGCAGCGCCGGGACAGGGTTTATGATTTCTGGAAACACCATATATTTT
TRBV6-5	TRBD1	NA	TRBJ1-1	CASSNDRGTEAFF	TGTGCCAGCAGTAATGACAGGGGAACTGAAGCTTTCTTT
TRBV7-2	TRBD1	NA	TRBJ1-1	CASSDRQGLTEAFF	TGTGCCAGCAGCGACCGACAGGGCCTCACTGAAGCTTTCTTT
TRBV9	TRBD1	once	TRBJ1-2	CASSVGTGRSGGYTF	TGTGCCAGCAGCGTAGGGACAGGGCGCTCCGGCGGCTACACCTTC
TRBV13	NA	NA	TRBJ1-2	CATREGSYGYTF	TGTGCCACAAGGGAGGGTAGCTATGGCTACACCTTC
TRBV19	NA	NA	TRBJ2-7	CASSTPGTSMGEQYF	TGTGCCAGTTCAACTCCCGGGACTTCGATGGGCGAGCAGTACTTC
TRBV29-1	TRBD1	NA	TRBJ2-7	CSVEYPGQGRPYEQYF	TGCAGCGTTGAGTACCCCGGACAGGGGCGCCCCTACGAGCAGTACTTC
TRBV7-9	TRBD2	NA	TRBJ2-1	CASSLSGGAWPQWEQFF	TGTGCCAGCAGCCTTAGCGGGGGGGCCTGGCCTCAATGGGAGCAGTTCTTC
TRBV5-1	TRBD1	NA	TRBJ1-2	CASSPQGGTNYGYTF	TGCGCCAGCAGCCCGCAGGGGGGCACTAACTATGGCTACACCTTC
TRBV3-1/TRBV3-2	TRBD1	NA	TRBJ2-7	CASSQDPARGLDEQYF	TGTGCCAGCAGCCAAGATCCCGCCAGGGGGCTAGACGAGCAGTACTTC
TRBV9	TRBD1	NA	TRBJ2-7	CASSAGTGSSYEQYF	TGTGCCAGCAGCGCCGGGACAGGGAGCTCCTACGAGCAGTACTTC
TRBV24-1	NA	NA	TRBJ2-2	CATSDLRQGRNTGELFF	TGTGCCACCAGTGATTTAAGGCAGGGGCGAAACACCGGGGAGCTGTTTTTT